The 20 T cell receptor beta chains presented below share a single source sample, sequenced in a study of cytomegalovirus exposure and HLA in healthy donors. 13 Jbeta primers and 60 Vbeta primers were used for the PCR. TCRdb keeps only in-frame clones here, not all; method: immunoSEQ multiplex PCR. The sample shows about 270,000 clones, approximately 70% of them seen only once. Input material: PBMCs. The receptors derive from a female donor in good health and CMV-seronegative.

The V gene is TRBV10-2, the J gene TRBJ1-1, with 7 bases lining up with TRBD1. From germline, CDR1 is WSHSY and CDR2 SAAADI. This CDR3 has 13 amino acids. With 6 bases clipped from V and 1 base from J, the junction kept 2 bases outside the gene matches. The CDR3 sequence is CASSGQENTEAFF. For the CDR3, the DNA is TGCGCCAGCAGCGGACAGGAGAACACTGAAGCTTTCTTT.

In its sample, this clone was seen a few times. V and J are TRBV4-1 and TRBJ2-1; 14 bases match TRBD2. CDR3 length: 16 amino acids. Germline values: CDR1 MGHRA, CDR2 YSYEKL. V shed 6 bases and J 7 bases; nucleotides not matched to a gene: 8. DNA for the CDR3: TGCGCCAGCAGGTCCGGGACTAGCGGGAGAGGGAATGAGCAGTTCTTC. It specifies CASRSGTSGRGNEQFF.

This clone has only one observation. The V gene is TRBV5-4, the J gene TRBJ1-5, with D possibly TRBD1 on 5 matching bases. Germline assignment: CDR1 SGHNT and CDR2 YYREEE (reference sequence). V lost 2 bases, J lost 6 bases, and 9 bases lay in between. The CDR3 loop spans 13 amino acids. CDR3 residues: CASSFWGVQPQHF. The CDR3, as DNA: TGTGCCAGCAGCTTCTGGGGGGTTCAGCCCCAGCATTTT. Drawing the rest from reference TRBV5-4 and TRBJ1-5, the complete variable domain is ETGVTQSPTHLIKTRGQQVTLRCSSQSGHNTVSWYQQALGQGPQFIFQYYREEENGRGNFPPRFSGLQFPNYSSELNVNALELDDSALYLCASSFWGVQPQHFGDGTRLSIL.

The genes are TRBV19 and TRBJ1-2; TRBD1 aligns across 7 bases. Trimming cost V 6 bases and J 4 bases; bases outside gene matches: 14. Germline V lookup: CDR1 LNHDA, CDR2 SQIVND (reference sequence). The length of the CDR3 is 16 residues. The CDR3 nucleotides are TGTGCCAGTAGGAGCGGCACCAAACAGGGGACCTATGGCTACACCTTC. Protein product: CASRSGTKQGTYGYTF.

V and J are TRBV7-8 and TRBJ2-2, with D perhaps TRBD1 (6 bases). This CDR3 is built from 14 residues. V lost 1 base to trimming and J lost 10 bases, with 13 bases between them. Germline lookup yields CDR1 SGHVS and CDR2 FQNEAQ. CDR3 nucleotides: TGTGCCAGCAGCTTAGACCAGTGGGGGCCGGAGCTGTTTTTT. Its translation: CASSLDQWGPELFF.

This chain uses TRBV11-2 with TRBJ1-3; a weak D match, TRBD1 (6 bases). V was clipped by 7 bases and J by 4 bases, with 20 bases between them. This CDR3 spans 16 amino acids. Per the germline V gene, CDR1 is SGHAT and CDR2 is FQNNGV. The CDR3: CASTGGRGSIGNTIYF. CDR3 DNA: TGTGCCAGCACCGGGGGGCGGGGAAGTATCGGAAACACCATATATTTT.

The rearrangement joins TRBV2 to TRBJ2-6; 11 bases map to TRBD2. The CDR3 contains 18 residues. Trimming at V came to 7 bases and at J to 4 bases, leaving 12 bases not matched to a gene. The germline CDR1 and CDR2 sequences are SNHLY and FYNNEI. The CDR3 loop is CASNFISGRASGANVLTF. The DNA for the CDR3 is TGTGCCAGCAATTTCATTAGCGGGAGGGCCTCAGGGGCCAACGTCCTGACTTTC.

This clone was picked up a small number of times. The chain joins TRBV13 to TRBJ2-3; 8 nucleotides line up with TRBD2. CDR1 and CDR2 (germline): PRHDT, FYEKMQ (reference sequence). The CDR3 consists of 16 residues. J lost 5 bases, V lost 5 bases, and 12 bases had no gene match. The chain's CDR3 is CASSPLDKREIDTQYF. DNA for the CDR3: TGTGCCAGCAGCCCCTTAGATAAGCGGGAGATAGATACGCAGTATTTT.

This clone appeared once. This rearrangement joins TRBV6-5 to TRBJ2-7, with D tentatively TRBD1 (8 bases). The J call may not be correct, given that the DNA end is closer to TRBJ2-1. CDR3 length: 14 amino acids. CDR1 is MNHEY, CDR2 SVGAGI, per germline. The CDR3 DNA is TGTGCCAGCAGCCGGGACTACAGGGGGAATGAGCAGTTCTTC. It codes for CASSRDYRGNEQFF.

V is TRBV10-3 and J is TRBJ1-1; 10 nucleotides match TRBD1. Trimming removed 11 bases from V and 0 bases from J; junction bases left unmatched: 6. The CDR3 is 14 residues long. Per germline, CDR1 ENHRY and CDR2 SYGVKD. The CDR3 DNA reads TGTGCCGCATCCGGGACAGGGGTGAACACTGAAGCTTTCTTT. Translating gives CAASGTGVNTEAFF.

V usage is TRBV18 and J usage is TRBJ2-5, with a tentative D call TRBD2 (5 bases). CDR3 length: 13 amino acids. Trimming removed 3 bases at V and 2 bases at J, with 7 bases between. Germline loops: CDR1 KGHSH, CDR2 LQKENI. DNA of the CDR3: TGTGCCAGCTCACCGGACTTTCAAGAGACCCAGTACTTC. Its protein product is CASSPDFQETQYF.

V gene TRBV5-6 combines with J gene TRBJ2-1, with 7 positions matching TRBD2. Germline CDR1 SGHDT, CDR2 YYEEEE. V was pared by 4 bases and J by 6 bases, with 13 bases of the junction left unmatched. This CDR3 contains 16 residues. This chain's CDR3 is CASSPIYSGGFNEQFF. The CDR3 DNA follows: TGTGCCAGCAGCCCTATCTATTCGGGAGGTTTCAATGAGCAGTTCTTC.

This clone has more than one count but fewer than ten. This sequence joins TRBV21-1 and TRBJ2-5; the table's D call of TRBD1 was not tested on the DNA. TRBV21-1 is given as a pseudogene. The CDR3 length is 15 residues. The CDR3 region is CASSRTAQGRETQYF. Here the CDR3 DNA reads TGTGCCAGCAGCAGGACGGCACAGGGTCGGGAGACCCAGTACTTC.

This clone came up once. The J gene is TRBJ2-3, the V gene TRBV4-1; 8 nucleotides line up with TRBD2. V lost 7 bases to trimming and J lost 0 bases; unmatched junction nucleotides: 6. The length of the CDR3 is 15 residues. CDR1 is MGHRA, CDR2 YSYEKL, per germline. CDR3 region: CASNRAGASTDTQYF. The CDR3 DNA is TGCGCCAGCAATCGAGCGGGGGCTAGCACAGATACGCAGTATTTT.

The J gene is TRBJ1-1, the V gene TRBV28, with TRBD1 matching 8 bases. The germline V gene has CDR1 MDHEN and CDR2 SYDVKM. This CDR3 is 18 amino acids long. J lost 5 bases, V lost 4 bases, and 18 bases had no gene match. The CDR3 protein is CASSSPKRTGRILTEAFF. Written as DNA, the CDR3 is TGTGCCAGCAGTTCCCCGAAAAGGACAGGGAGAATCCTTACTGAAGCTTTCTTT.

There are a few counts of this clone. The chain employs TRBV11-2 and TRBJ1-2; 9 positions agree with TRBD1. With V trimmed by 3 bases and J by 4 bases, 9 bases remained unmatched. This CDR3 is built from 16 residues. Germline values: CDR1 SGHAT, CDR2 FQNNGV. The CDR3: CASSFATGQGTYGYTF. The CDR3, as DNA: TGTGCCAGCAGCTTTGCGACGGGACAGGGCACCTATGGCTACACCTTC.

The V call is TRBV21-1, the J call TRBJ1-6. TRBV21-1 is deemed a pseudogene. CDR3 length: 14 residues. CDR3 amino acids: CASSQGLNNSPLHF. As DNA, the CDR3 is TGTGCCAGCAGCCAGGGACTAAATAATTCACCCCTCCACTTT.

The chain recombines TRBV19 with TRBJ1-1, with 8 bases lining up with TRBD1. The CDR3 is 14 residues long. Germline loops: CDR1 LNHDA, CDR2 SQIVND (reference sequence). The V segment lost 5 bases and the J segment 6 bases; nucleotides outside the gene matches: 8. CDR3 sequence: CASSAQQGGAEAFF. In DNA, the CDR3 is TGTGCCAGTAGTGCACAACAGGGGGGAGCTGAAGCTTTCTTT.

The genes are TRBV14 and TRBJ2-2; 7 nucleotides match TRBD2. Looked up from germline, CDR1 is SGHDN and CDR2 is FVKESK. This CDR3 is built from 16 residues. The J segment lost 1 base and the V segment lost 2 bases, leaving 4 bases of the junction unmatched. This CDR3 reads CASSQPLAVNTGELFF. CDR3 bases: TGTGCCAGCAGCCAACCCCTAGCGGTGAACACCGGGGAGCTGTTTTTT.

This chain uses TRBV5-6 with TRBJ1-5; D unresolved. CDR1 and CDR2 from the germline V gene are SGHDT and YYEEEE. This CDR3 is built from 15 residues. Deletions cut 3 bases from V and 4 bases from J, with 14 bases between. The CDR3 loop is CASSSKAATNQPQHF. The CDR3 DNA reads TGTGCCAGCAGCTCGAAGGCAGCGACTAATCAGCCCCAGCATTTT. Complete variable domain (other parts from reference TRBV5-6 and TRBJ1-5): DAGVTQSPTHLIKTRGQQVTLRCSPKSGHDTVSWYQQALGQGPQFIFQYYEEEERQRGNFPDRFSGHQFPNYSSELNVNALLLGDSALYLCASSSKAATNQPQHFGDGTRLSIL.